Below, 16 T cell receptor beta chains from the same sample are listed, as sequenced in a study of T cell clonality in common variable immunodeficiency. Data came from immunoSEQ multiplex PCR; TCRdb stores just in-frame clones and leaves some out. This sample comprises about 42,000 clones, none seen once only. The sample taken for sequencing was peripheral blood mononuclear cells. The origin of the receptors is a person aged 18 to 75 in good health.

This clone was recorded many times. The read finishes 3 residues shy of the CDR3 end, and the germline J gene is used to complete it. This chain uses TRBV19 with TRBJ1-1; D perhaps matches TRBD1 (5 bases). The CDR3 sequence is 14 residues long. The V end was cut by 6 bases, the J end by 7 bases, with 18 bases between. The germline CDR1 and CDR2 sequences are LNHDA and SQIVND (reference sequence). The CDR3 is CASRERGQTNEAFF. The DNA read from the CDR3 is TGTGCCAGTAGAGAGCGGGGCCAGACGAATGAA. Full variable domain (remainder filled in from reference TRBV19 and TRBJ1-1): DGGITQSPKYLFRKEGQNVTLSCEQNLNHDAMYWYRQDPGQGLRLIYYSQIVNDFQKGDIAEGYSVSREKKESFPLTVTSAQKNPTAFYLCASRERGQTNEAFFGQGTRLTVV.

This clone occurred many times. CDR3 in amino acids: CASSLEQGMNEQFF. CDR3 bases read: TGCGCCAGCAGCTTGGAACAGGGGATGAATGAG. This chain connects TRBV5-1 to TRBJ2-1; 7 nucleotides line up with TRBD1. The CDR3 end lies 3 residues beyond the end of the read and is filled in from the germline J gene. The germline V gene has CDR1 SGHRS and CDR2 YFSETQ. This CDR3 spans 14 amino acids. The trim removed 0 bases at V and 7 bases at J, leaving 4 bases unmatched.

This clone was observed many times. The sequence runs out 3 residues before the end of the CDR3; the remainder is reconstructed from the germline J gene. The J gene is TRBJ1-1, the V gene TRBV6-2 or TRBV6-3; 7 bases match TRBD1. Trimming at V came to 2 bases and at J to 3 bases, leaving 6 bases not matched to a gene. Germline CDR1 is MNHEY and CDR2 is SVGEGT. CDR3 length equals 15 residues. The sequenced part of the CDR3 DNA is TGTGCCAGCAGTTACCCAGGGACAGCCGACACTGAA. Residues: CASSYPGTADTE. The entire CDR3 is CASSYPGTADTEAFF.

This clone was observed a few times. The read terminates 3 residues before the CDR3 end, so the remaining end is supplied by the germline J gene. V usage is TRBV5-1 and J usage is TRBJ2-7; D might be TRBD1 or TRBD2, each matching 5 bases. The CDR3 length is 14 residues. Deletions cut 2 bases from V and 6 bases from J, with 15 bases between. Germline values: CDR1 SGHRS, CDR2 YFSETQ. The CDR3 loop reads CASSLEGYGGEQYF. The sequenced CDR3 bases are TGCGCCAGCAGCTTAGAGGGGTATGGAGGCGAG.

In this sample, this clone turned up many times. The read stops 3 residues short of the end of the CDR3; the missing end is completed from the germline J gene. The chain uses TRBV10-3 and TRBJ2-3, with 7 positions matching TRBD1. The germline gives CDR1 ENHRY, CDR2 SYGVKD. The ends lost 4 bases at V and 5 bases at J; junction bases unmatched: 9. The CDR3 totals 15 residues. The CDR3 is CAISAVAGGKDTQYF. The sequenced part of the CDR3 DNA is TGTGCCATCAGTGCCGTGGCAGGGGGAAAAGATACG.

This clone was detected ten times or more. The CDR3 region is CASSEGPTGFEQFF. The sequenced CDR3 bases are TGTGCCAGCAGTGAAGGCCCGACAGGGTTTGAG. The chain combines TRBV6-1 with TRBJ2-1, with 7 positions matching TRBD1. The DNA ends 3 residues before the CDR3 does, and the rest of the CDR3 is filled in from the germline J gene. From germline, CDR1 is MNHNS and CDR2 SASEGT. V lost 1 base to trimming and J lost 9 bases; unmatched junction nucleotides: 6. The CDR3 is 14 residues long.

This clone showed up many times. The read ends 3 residues shy of where the CDR3 ends; the end is completed using the germline J gene. V and J are TRBV6-1 and TRBJ1-2; 12 nucleotides agree with TRBD1. J was trimmed by 5 bases and V by 4 bases; bases with no gene match: 8. Germline V CDR1 and CDR2: MNHNS, SASEGT. This CDR3 is built from 16 residues. The CDR3 loop reads CASSGRDRGREYGYTF. CDR3 bases read: TGTGCCAGCAGTGGAAGGGACAGGGGGCGCGAATATGGC.

Points on this clone: Read sequence stops 3 residues before the CDR3 end, and the germline J gene provides the missing end. The chain couples TRBV11-2 to TRBJ2-2; possibly TRBD1 for D (6 bases). Looked up from germline, CDR1 is SGHAT and CDR2 is FQNNGV. The CDR3 length is 13 residues. The CDR3 sequence is CASSEESTQGLFF. CDR3 bases read: TGTGCCAGCAGCGAAGAATCAACACAGGGG.

In this sample, this clone turned up many times. Read data end 3 residues before the CDR3 end; the end is taken from the germline J gene. The chain combines TRBV20-1 with TRBJ2-6; TRBD2 agrees at 11 bases. V lost 5 bases and J lost 0; bases outside the gene matches: 6. CDR3 length equals 17 residues. The germline V gene encodes CDR1 DFQATT and CDR2 SNEGSKA (reference sequence). CDR3 sequence: CSAPTSGTYSGANVLTF. Partial CDR3 DNA: TGCAGTGCTCCGACTAGCGGGACTTACTCTGGGGCCAACGTC.

This clone appeared many times. The sequenced fragment ends 3 residues before the CDR3 boundary, so the rest is inferred from the germline J gene. This chain links TRBV4-1 with TRBJ1-2; 12 positions match TRBD1. Germline CDR1 MGHRA, CDR2 YSYEKL. CDR3 length: 17 amino acids. CDR3 amino acids: CASSQGPTGTGGEGYTF. The sequenced part of the CDR3 DNA is TGCGCCAGCAGCCAAGGCCCGACCGGGACAGGGGGCGAGGGC.

This clone was recorded at least ten times. Read sequence stops 3 residues before the CDR3 end, and the germline J gene provides the missing end. The chain is built from TRBV5-6 and TRBJ2-3; no firm D call. The CDR3 has 13 amino acids. The germline CDR1 and CDR2 sequences are SGHDT and YYEEEE. V was trimmed by 2 bases and J by 0 bases, leaving 4 bases between them. The DNA read from the CDR3 is TGTGCCAGCAGCTTTCTAAGCACAGATACG. Amino acid sequence: CASSFLSTDT. From start to end, the CDR3 is CASSFLSTDTQYF.

At least ten counts were recorded for this clone. The missing CDR3 end, 3 residues past where the read stops, is filled in from the germline J gene. V and J are TRBV7-6 and TRBJ1-2; a weak D match, TRBD1 (5 bases). Germline V gives CDR1 SGHVS, CDR2 FNYEAQ. This CDR3 contains 14 residues. The V gene lost 5 bases and the J gene lost 0 bases, with 10 bases spanning the gap. The CDR3 spells CASSGAGTNYGYTF. The covered CDR3 bases are TGTGCCAGCAGCGGCGCAGGGACTAACTATGGC.

This clone was seen a handful of times. Coverage ceases 3 residues before the CDR3 finishes, and the germline J gene fills in the end. The rearrangement joins TRBV2 to TRBJ2-4; 8 nucleotides agree with TRBD1. The CDR3 loop spans 18 amino acids. V shed 4 bases and J 8 bases; nucleotides not matched to a gene: 19. Germline V gene lookup returns CDR1 SNHLY and CDR2 FYNNEI. Partial CDR3 DNA: TGTGCCAGCAGTGGATTACAGTTTGCCGGGACAGGTTTGTACATT. Amino acids: CASSGLQFAGTGLYI. The whole CDR3 is CASSGLQFAGTGLYIQYF.

This clone was observed at least ten times. The read ends 3 residues early relative to the CDR3; the germline J gene fills the gap. The chain joins TRBV20-1 to TRBJ2-1; D unresolved. The CDR3 length is 14 residues. Between the trimmed V and J ends, which lost 5 bases and 5 bases, there was a span of 16 bases. CDR1 and CDR2 (germline): DFQATT, SNEGSKA (reference sequence). CDR3 loop: CSAVRLRRNNEQFF. The sequenced CDR3 bases are TGCAGTGCTGTCAGACTCAGAAGGAACAATGAG.

This clone was seen ten or more times. The read halts 3 residues ahead of the CDR3 end, with the missing end drawn from the germline J gene. J is TRBJ1-2 and V is TRBV10-3; 7 bases map to TRBD1. J was trimmed by 5 bases and V by 4 bases; bases with no gene match: 7. The CDR3 is 14 residues long. The germline gives CDR1 ENHRY, CDR2 SYGVKD. Here the CDR3 reads CAISAPTGRYGYTF. Partial CDR3 DNA: TGTGCCATCAGTGCGCCGACAGGGAGATATGGC.

This clone was counted at least ten times. The CDR3 extends 3 residues past the end of the read, so its final part is completed from the germline J gene. V is TRBV28 and J is TRBJ1-5, with D hard to call. CDR3 length: 15 residues. V was clipped by 11 bases and J by 2 bases, with 19 bases between them. Germline V gene data show CDR1 as MDHEN and CDR2 as SYDVKM. The part of the CDR3 DNA that was read is TGTGCCTCTTCCCGCGGGCTCCGGGGCAATCAGCCC. It specifies CASSRGLRGNQP. The whole CDR3 region reads CASSRGLRGNQPQHF.